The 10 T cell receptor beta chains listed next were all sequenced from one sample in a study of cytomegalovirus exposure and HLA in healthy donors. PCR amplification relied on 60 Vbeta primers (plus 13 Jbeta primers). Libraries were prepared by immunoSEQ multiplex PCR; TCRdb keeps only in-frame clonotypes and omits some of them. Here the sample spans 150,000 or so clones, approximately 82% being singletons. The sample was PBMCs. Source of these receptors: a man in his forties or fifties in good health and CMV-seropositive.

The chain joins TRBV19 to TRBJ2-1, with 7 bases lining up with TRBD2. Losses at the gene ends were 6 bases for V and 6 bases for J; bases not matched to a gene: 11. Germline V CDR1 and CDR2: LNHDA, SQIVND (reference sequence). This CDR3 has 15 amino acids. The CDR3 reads CASSINSGGSNEQFF. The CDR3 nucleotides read TGTGCCAGTAGCATCAATTCCGGGGGGAGCAATGAGCAGTTCTTC.

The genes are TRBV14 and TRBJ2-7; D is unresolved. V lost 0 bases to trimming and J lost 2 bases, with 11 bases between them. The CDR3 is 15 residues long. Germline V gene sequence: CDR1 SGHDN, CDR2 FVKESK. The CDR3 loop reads CASSQDIRSAYEQYF. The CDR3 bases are TGTGCCAGCAGCCAAGACATCCGGTCTGCCTACGAGCAGTACTTC.

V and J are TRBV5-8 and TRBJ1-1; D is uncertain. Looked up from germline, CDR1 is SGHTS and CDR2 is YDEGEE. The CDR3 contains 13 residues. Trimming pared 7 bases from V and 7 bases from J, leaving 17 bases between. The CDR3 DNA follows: TGTGCCAGCGCCCCGGGAGTGCATGATGAAGCTTTCTTT. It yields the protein CASAPGVHDEAFF.

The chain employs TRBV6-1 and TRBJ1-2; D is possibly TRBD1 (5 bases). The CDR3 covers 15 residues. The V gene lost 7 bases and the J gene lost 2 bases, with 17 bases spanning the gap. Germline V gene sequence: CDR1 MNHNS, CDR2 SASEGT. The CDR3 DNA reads TGTGCCAGCAACCCTGGGGGGTTGCAAAACTATGGCTACACCTTC. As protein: CASNPGGLQNYGYTF.

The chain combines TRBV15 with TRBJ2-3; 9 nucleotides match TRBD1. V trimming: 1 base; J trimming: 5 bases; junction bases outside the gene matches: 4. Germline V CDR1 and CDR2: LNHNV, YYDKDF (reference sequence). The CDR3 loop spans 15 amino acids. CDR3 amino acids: CATSRAGTGIDTQYF. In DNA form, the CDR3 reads TGTGCCACCAGCAGAGCCGGGACAGGGATAGATACGCAGTATTTT.

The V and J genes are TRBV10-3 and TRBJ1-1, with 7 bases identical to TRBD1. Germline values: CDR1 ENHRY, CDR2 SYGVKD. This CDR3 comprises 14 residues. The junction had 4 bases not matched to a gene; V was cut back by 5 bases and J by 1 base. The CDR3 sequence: CAISQTGKNTEAFF. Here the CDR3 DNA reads TGTGCCATCAGTCAGACAGGGAAGAACACTGAAGCTTTCTTT.

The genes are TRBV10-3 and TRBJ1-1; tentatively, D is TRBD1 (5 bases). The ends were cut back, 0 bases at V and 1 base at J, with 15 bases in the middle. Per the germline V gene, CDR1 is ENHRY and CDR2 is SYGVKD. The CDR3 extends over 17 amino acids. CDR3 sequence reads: CAISESGGVLGNTEAFF. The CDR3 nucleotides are TGTGCCATCAGTGAGTCGGGAGGGGTTTTGGGGAACACTGAAGCTTTCTTT.

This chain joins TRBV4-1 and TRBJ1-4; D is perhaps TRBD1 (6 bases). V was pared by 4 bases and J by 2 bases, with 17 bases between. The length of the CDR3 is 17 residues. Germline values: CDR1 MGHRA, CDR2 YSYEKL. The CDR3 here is CASSLSGQPGTNEKLFF. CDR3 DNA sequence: TGCGCCAGCAGCCTCAGTGGACAGCCAGGCACTAATGAAAAACTGTTTTTT.

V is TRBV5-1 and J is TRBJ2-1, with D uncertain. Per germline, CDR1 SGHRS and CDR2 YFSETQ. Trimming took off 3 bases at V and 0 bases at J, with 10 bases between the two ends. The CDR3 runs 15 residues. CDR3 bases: TGCGCCAGCAGCTCCCGATCCAGCTCCTACAATGAGCAGTTCTTC. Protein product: CASSSRSSSYNEQFF.

Written as DNA, the CDR3 is TGTGCCAGCAGCTTAGTAGTGACAGGAGACACCGGGGAGCTGTTTTTT. Protein product: CASSLVVTGDTGELFF. The chain carries TRBV7-6 and TRBJ2-2; possible D gene TRBD1, 6 bases. The CDR3 is 16 amino acids. Germline assignment: CDR1 SGHVS and CDR2 FNYEAQ. V lost 1 base and J lost 3, with 12 bases in between.